A single TCR beta chain is shown here with its context. Its specificity is not known. Germline trimming cut 1 base from V and 1 base from J; bases unmatched to any gene: 3. Germline CDR1 MDHEN, CDR2 SYDVKM. The CDR3 sequence is 16 residues long. The sample originates from a study of cytomegalovirus exposure and HLA in healthy donors. Study-level findings and limits: Per a prior analysis, the majority of TCR beta V segments were productive roughly 87% or roughly 30% of the time. There were a few CMV-associated chains whose specificity for CMV antigens was confirmed in vitro. Likely technical artifact: a cluster of highly shared sequence variants.

The PCR made use of 60 Vbeta and 13 Jbeta primers. In the study's own analysis: Per a later analysis, the number of unique TCR beta chains was about 78 million, of which roughly 9.9 million were shared. TCRdb keeps only in-frame clones here, not all; method: immunoSEQ multiplex PCR. V and J calls and clone size are given by that table; D and trimming were obtained from the DNA. This sample has 55,000 or so clones, with around 70% found just once. The receptor was derived from a man younger than 30 in good health and CMV-seronegative. The sequencing input was PBMCs. This rearrangement joins TRBV28 to TRBJ1-5; TRBD1 matches 8 bases. CDR3 loop: CASSLSNRGSNQPQHF. In DNA form, the CDR3 reads TGTGCCAGCAGTTTATCGAACAGGGGGAGCAATCAGCCCCAGCATTTT. The full variable domain, rest sourced from reference TRBV28 and TRBJ1-5, is DVKVTQSSRYLVKRTGEKVFLECVQDMDHENMFWYRQDPGLGLRLIYFSYDVKMKEKGDIPEGYSVSREKKERFSLILESASTNQTSMYLCASSLSNRGSNQPQHFGDGTRLSIL.